Below, 23 T cell receptor beta chains from the same sample are listed, as sequenced in a study of CD8 T cells in ankylosing spondylitis. Each CDR3 protein is one row after TCRdb ran MiXCR on the 5' RACE reads. The data show about 400,000 distinct CDR3 sequences, 20% to 25% seen once. These TCRs are of unknown antigen specificity. Findings and limits, study-wide: What seemed typical of ankylosing spondylitis blood was a TCR beta motif built from about 8 highly homologous variants.

The sequencing sample was made of blood, either unsorted or a sorted T cell fraction (not recorded which). The receptors originated from a male donor with ankylosing spondylitis.

The chain recombines TRBV5-1 with TRBJ2-7, with D perhaps TRBD2 (6 bases). CDR1 is SGHRS and CDR2 is YFSETQ in the germline V gene. The CDR3 loop spans 13 amino acids. V shed 5 bases and J shed 0 bases, with 9 bases lying between them. CDR3 sequence (DNA): TGCGCCAGCAGGGGGGACTTCTCCTACGAGCAGTACTTC. Its translation is CASRGDFSYEQYF.

This clonotype has more than one count but fewer than ten. The chain has TRBV19 and TRBJ2-7; 7 bases map to TRBD1. The junction had 8 bases not matched to a gene; V was cut back by 3 bases and J by 3 bases. CDR1 is LNHDA and CDR2 is SQIVND in the germline V gene (reference sequence). CDR3 length: 15 residues. The CDR3 reads CASSMLRDSNYEQYF. CDR3 coding DNA: TGTGCCAGTAGTATGCTCCGGGACAGCAACTACGAGCAGTACTTC.

The sample holds a few counts of this clonotype. The rearrangement joins TRBV7-2 to TRBJ2-5; no clear D gene. This CDR3 contains 14 residues. The V and J ends lost 2 bases and 2 bases respectively, with 9 bases between them. Germline-derived CDR1 and CDR2 are SGHTA and FQGNSA. CDR3 residues: CASSLSRSQETQYF. The CDR3, as DNA: TGTGCCAGCAGCTTATCGCGGAGTCAAGAGACCCAGTACTTC. The complete variable domain, with remaining parts taken from reference TRBV7-2 and TRBJ2-5, reads GAGVSQSPSNKVTEKGKDVELRCDPISGHTALYWYRQSLGQGLEFLIYFQGNSAPDKSGLPSDRFSAERTGGSVSTLTIQRTQQEDSAVYLCASSLSRSQETQYFGPGTRLLVL.

The gene calls are TRBV2 and TRBJ2-7; 7 nucleotides match TRBD2. Germline V lookup: CDR1 SNHLY, CDR2 FYNNEI. V lost 9 bases to trimming and J lost 2 bases; unmatched junction nucleotides: 10. The CDR3 is 14 residues long. CDR3 protein: CARLRGGQAYEQYF. For the CDR3, the DNA is TGTGCCAGACTAAGGGGAGGGCAGGCCTACGAGCAGTACTTC. Filled out from reference TRBV2 and TRBJ2-7, the complete variable domain reads EPEVTQTPSHQVTQMGQEVILRCVPISNHLYFYWYRQILGQKVEFLVSFYNNEISEKSEIFDDQFSVERPDGSNFTLKIRSTKLEDSAMYFCARLRGGQAYEQYFGPGTRLTVT.

Ten or more counts support this clonotype. The V call is TRBV5-5, the J call TRBJ2-7; perhaps D is TRBD1 or TRBD2 (5 bases each). V lost 4 bases to trimming and J lost 0 bases, with 11 bases between them. This CDR3 is 14 amino acids long. Germline V lookup: CDR1 SGHKS, CDR2 YYEKEE (reference sequence). This CDR3 is CASSTGPSSYEQYF. In nucleotides, the CDR3 is TGTGCCAGCAGCACGGGACCATCCTCCTACGAGCAGTACTTC.

The genes are TRBV2 and TRBJ2-5, with D unresolved. V lost 4 bases to trimming and J lost 5 bases, with 8 bases between them. Germline assignment: CDR1 SNHLY and CDR2 FYNNEI. This CDR3 is 12 amino acids long. Here the CDR3 reads CASSGGLETQYF. CDR3 nucleotide sequence: TGTGCCAGCAGTGGGGGTTTGGAGACCCAGTACTTC.

V usage is TRBV20-1 and J usage is TRBJ2-3; tentative D call: TRBD2 (5 bases). Germline CDR1 reads DFQATT; CDR2 reads SNEGSKA (reference sequence). The CDR3 totals 12 residues. V lost 7 bases to trimming and J lost 6 bases, with 14 bases between them. In nucleotides, the CDR3 is TGCAGTGACTCTCAGAGGGCCGATACGCAGTATTTT. This codes for CSDSQRADTQYF.

The table lists this clonotype with a few counts. V gene TRBV5-5 combines with J gene TRBJ2-3, with D unresolved. In germline, CDR1 is SGHKS, CDR2 YYEKEE (reference sequence). V was clipped by 0 bases and J by 2 bases, with 10 bases between them. The CDR3 loop spans 15 amino acids. CDR3 amino acids: CASSLEVVSTDTQYF. The CDR3 DNA reads TGTGCCAGCAGCTTGGAAGTGGTTTCCACAGATACGCAGTATTTT.

This clonotype has a handful of counts. This chain connects TRBV11-2 to TRBJ2-3; perhaps TRBD2 as D (5 bases). Germline V gene lookup returns CDR1 SGHAT and CDR2 FQNNGV. V dropped 3 bases and J dropped 0 bases, with 19 bases sitting between them. This CDR3 comprises 18 residues. The CDR3 is CASSFPAGESASTDTQYF. The DNA for the CDR3 is TGTGCCAGCAGCTTCCCCGCCGGGGAATCCGCTAGCACAGATACGCAGTATTTT. The variable domain in full, with the rest retrieved from reference TRBV11-2 and TRBJ2-3, is EAGVAQSPRYKIIEKRQSVAFWCNPISGHATLYWYQQILGQGPKLLIQFQNNGVVDDSQLPKDRFSAERLKGVDSTLKIQPAKLEDSAVYLCASSFPAGESASTDTQYFGPGTRLTVL.

This clonotype has more than one count but fewer than ten. The chain uses TRBV12-3 or TRBV12-4 and TRBJ2-5; D gene ambiguous. V was pared by 3 bases and J by 5 bases, with 10 bases between. The CDR3 is 13 amino acids. The CDR3 sequence: CASSFLQAETQYF. Written as DNA, the CDR3 is TGTGCCAGCAGTTTTCTGCAGGCTGAGACCCAGTACTTC.

The chain recombines TRBV6-1 with TRBJ2-7; D uncertain. Germline loops: CDR1 MNHNS, CDR2 SASEGT. The CDR3 consists of 13 residues. Between the trimmed V and J ends, which lost 6 bases and 2 bases, there was a span of 11 bases. CDR3 DNA: TGTGCCAGCAGCATAGGACCGACCTACGAGCAGTACTTC. Translation: CASSIGPTYEQYF.

The chain has TRBV19 and TRBJ1-6; D unresolved. This CDR3 contains 13 residues. Trimming took off 3 bases at V and 9 bases at J, with 9 bases between the two ends. The germline V gene encodes CDR1 LNHDA and CDR2 SQIVND (reference sequence). CDR3 nucleotides: TGTGCCAGTAGTATGCAGTTGGTTTCACCCCTCCACTTT. Translating gives CASSMQLVSPLHF.

This clonotype came up a few times. CDR3 nucleotides: TGCAGCGCGCGACAGGGCCCGTCGGGGGATACGCAGTATTTT. Amino acids: CSARQGPSGDTQYF. This chain joins TRBV29-1 and TRBJ2-3, with 7 bases lining up with TRBD1. Germline V gene sequence: CDR1 SQVTM, CDR2 ANQGSEA. The junction had 13 bases not matched to a gene; V was cut back by 7 bases and J by 6 bases. The length of the CDR3 is 14 residues.

This clonotype appeared a single time. This chain uses TRBV18 with TRBJ2-7; 11 bases are a match to TRBD1. J gave up 3 bases and V 3 bases, and 7 bases lay outside the gene matches. Germline assignment: CDR1 KGHSH and CDR2 LQKENI. This CDR3 contains 16 residues. The DNA of the CDR3 is TGTGCCAGCTCACCTTATAGGGGACAGGGGGACTACGAGCAGTACTTC. Translating gives CASSPYRGQGDYEQYF.

This clonotype showed up just a few times. The chain has TRBV29-1 and TRBJ1-2; D remains ambiguous. This CDR3 has 16 amino acids. CDR1 is SQVTM and CDR2 is ANQGSEA in the germline V gene. Trimming took 5 bases from V and 8 from J, leaving 27 bases between them. Here the CDR3 DNA reads TGCAGCGTTTTATCCCATAACCAAATCGGTCGAGGAGGCTACACCTTC. This sequence encodes CSVLSHNQIGRGGYTF.

The chain carries TRBV6-5 and TRBJ2-7, with 8 bases fitting TRBD1. Per the germline V gene, CDR1 is MNHEY and CDR2 is SVGAGI. Trimming at V came to 5 bases and at J to 5 bases, leaving 2 bases not matched to a gene. CDR3 length equals 12 residues. The CDR3 region has the DNA TGTGCCAGCAGTAAGACAGGGGACGAGCAGTACTTC. Protein product: CASSKTGDEQYF.

Only a few counts were recorded for this clonotype. The chain recombines TRBV6-1 with TRBJ2-6; perhaps D is TRBD1 or TRBD2 (6 bases each). Trimming cost V 2 bases and J 7 bases, with 18 bases left between them. The germline V gene encodes CDR1 MNHNS and CDR2 SASEGT. The CDR3 is made up of 17 amino acids. Here the CDR3 DNA reads TGTGCCAGCAGTGAAAGGGGGGTTGCGCAGTTTGCCAACGTCCTGACTTTC. Protein: CASSERGVAQFANVLTF.

This clonotype showed up just a few times. This chain joins TRBV20-1 and TRBJ2-4; the D call may be TRBD1 or TRBD2 (7 bases each). V lost 2 bases to trimming and J lost 7 bases, with 15 bases between them. The CDR3 contains 14 residues. Per germline, CDR1 DFQATT and CDR2 SNEGSKA (reference sequence). DNA of the CDR3: TGCAGTGCTAGACCAGGGGGAGGGTATAACATTCAGTACTTC. Protein product: CSARPGGGYNIQYF.

This clonotype showed up just a few times. The V and J genes are TRBV27 and TRBJ2-2, with 10 positions matching TRBD1. Losses at the gene ends were 7 bases for V and 4 bases for J; bases not matched to a gene: 9. CDR1 MNHEY and CDR2 SMNVEV come from the germline V gene (reference sequence). This CDR3 contains 16 residues. The CDR3 reads CASTKRGTGVTGELFF. CDR3 in DNA: TGTGCCAGCACCAAACGAGGGACAGGGGTCACCGGGGAGCTGTTTTTT.

This clonotype was counted only a few times. The chain has TRBV27 and TRBJ2-3, with TRBD2 matching 14 bases. The J segment lost 5 bases and the V segment lost 8 bases, leaving 21 bases of the junction unmatched. The germline CDR1 and CDR2 sequences are MNHEY and SMNVEV (reference sequence). The CDR3 spans 20 residues. DNA of the CDR3: TGTGCCAGCCGATCTATAGGGACTAGCGGGAGATACCCTACAATAGATACGCAGTATTTT. It encodes CASRSIGTSGRYPTIDTQYF.

This clonotype was seen ten or more times. This sequence joins TRBV9 and TRBJ2-2, with D unclear. The CDR3 consists of 15 residues. CDR1 SGDLS and CDR2 YYNGEE come from the germline V gene. Trimming pared 0 bases from V and 1 base from J, leaving 7 bases between. The CDR3 bases are TGTGCCAGCAGCGTAGCCCCCGAGAACACCGGGGAGCTGTTTTTT. This sequence encodes CASSVAPENTGELFF.

The V gene is TRBV27, the J gene TRBJ2-7; 8 bases are a match to TRBD1. V dropped 8 bases and J dropped 6; count of bases not matched to a gene: 9. Per the germline V gene, CDR1 is MNHEY and CDR2 is SMNVEV (reference sequence). This CDR3 region has 13 residues. Written as DNA, the CDR3 is TGTGCCAGCGCAGGGGGCGCGTTCCCCGAGCAGTACTTC. Its protein product is CASAGGAFPEQYF.

V and J are TRBV20-1 and TRBJ2-5; 7 nucleotides line up with TRBD1. V shed 6 bases and J 4 bases; nucleotides not matched to a gene: 11. Germline V gene data show CDR1 as DFQATT and CDR2 as SNEGSKA (reference sequence). The length of the CDR3 is 14 residues. This chain's CDR3 is CSAEGQTRRETQYF. The CDR3 DNA reads TGCAGTGCAGAGGGACAGACCAGAAGAGAGACCCAGTACTTC.